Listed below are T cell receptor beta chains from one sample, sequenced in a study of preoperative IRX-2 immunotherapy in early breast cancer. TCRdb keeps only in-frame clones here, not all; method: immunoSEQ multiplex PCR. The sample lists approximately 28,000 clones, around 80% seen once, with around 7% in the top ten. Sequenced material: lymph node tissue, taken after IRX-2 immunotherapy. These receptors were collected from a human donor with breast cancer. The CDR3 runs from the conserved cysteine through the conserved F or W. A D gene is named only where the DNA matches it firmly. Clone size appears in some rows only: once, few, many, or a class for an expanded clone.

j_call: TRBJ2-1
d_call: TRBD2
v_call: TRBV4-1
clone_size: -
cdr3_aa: CASSLAGDPRGSYNEQFF
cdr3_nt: TGCGCCAGCAGCCTAGCGGGAGACCCCCGAGGCTCCTACAATGAGCAGTTCTTC

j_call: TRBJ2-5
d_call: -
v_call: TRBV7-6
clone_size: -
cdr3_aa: CASTPWQVQETQYF
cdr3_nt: TGTGCCAGCACTCCCTGGCAGGTCCAAGAGACCCAGTACTTC

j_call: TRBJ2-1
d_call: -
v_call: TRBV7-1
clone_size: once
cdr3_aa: CASSLYSSVRSYNEQFF
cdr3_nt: TGTGCCAGCAGCTTATACTCCAGCGTACGCTCCTACAATGAGCAGTTCTTC

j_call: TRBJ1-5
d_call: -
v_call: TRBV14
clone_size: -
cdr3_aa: CASSQERGDPNGNQPQHF
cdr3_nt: TGTGCCAGCAGCCAAGAGAGGGGGGACCCCAACGGGAATCAGCCCCAGCATTTT

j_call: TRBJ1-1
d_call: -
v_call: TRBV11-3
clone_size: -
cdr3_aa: CASSGGREATEAFF
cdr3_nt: TGTGCCAGCAGCGGAGGGAGGGAGGCGACTGAAGCTTTCTTT

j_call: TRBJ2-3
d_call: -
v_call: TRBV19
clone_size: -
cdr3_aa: CASRTLSSTDTQYF
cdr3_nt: TGTGCCAGCCGGACGCTGTCTAGCACAGATACGCAGTATTTT

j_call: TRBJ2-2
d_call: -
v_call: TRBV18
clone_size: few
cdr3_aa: CASSFQENTGELFF
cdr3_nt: TGTGCCAGCTCATTCCAAGAAAACACCGGGGAGCTGTTTTTT

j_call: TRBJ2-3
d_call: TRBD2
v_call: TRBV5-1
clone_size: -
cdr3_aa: CASSSGLEFRDTQYF
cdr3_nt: TGCGCCAGCAGCTCGGGACTAGAATTTAGAGATACGCAGTATTTT

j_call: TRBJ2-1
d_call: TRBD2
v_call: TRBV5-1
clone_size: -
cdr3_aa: CASSPGGTSGNNEQFF
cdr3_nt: TGCGCCAGCAGCCCGGGCGGGACTAGCGGTAACAATGAGCAGTTCTTC

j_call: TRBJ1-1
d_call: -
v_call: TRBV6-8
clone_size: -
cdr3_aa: CASSLSRGNTEAFF
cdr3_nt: TGTGCCAGCAGTTTATCGAGGGGGAACACTGAAGCTTTCTTT

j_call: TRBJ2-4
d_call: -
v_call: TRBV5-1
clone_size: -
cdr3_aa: CASSLSEGGGKNIQYF
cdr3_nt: TGCGCCAGCAGCTTGTCAGAGGGGGGAGGCAAAAACATTCAGTACTTC

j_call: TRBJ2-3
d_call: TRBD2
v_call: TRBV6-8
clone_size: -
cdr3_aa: CASSRRLAGGLGTDTQYF
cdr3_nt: TGTGCCAGCAGTCGACGACTAGCGGGAGGATTGGGCACAGATACGCAGTATTTT

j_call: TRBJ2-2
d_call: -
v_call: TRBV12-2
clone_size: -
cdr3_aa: CAWGALAGATGELFF
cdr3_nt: TGTGCCTGGGGGGCGCTAGCGGGAGCCACCGGGGAGCTGTTTTTT

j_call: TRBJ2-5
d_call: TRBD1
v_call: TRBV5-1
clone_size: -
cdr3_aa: CASSLASGTEETQYF
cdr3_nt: TGCGCCAGCAGCTTGGCCTCAGGGACAGAAGAGACCCAGTACTTC

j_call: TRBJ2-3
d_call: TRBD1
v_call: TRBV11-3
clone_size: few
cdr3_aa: CASSVGPGQGGDTQYF
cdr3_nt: TGTGCCAGCAGCGTGGGCCCGGGACAGGGTGGAGATACGCAGTATTTT

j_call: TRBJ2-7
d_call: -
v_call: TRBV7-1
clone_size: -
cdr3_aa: CASTQDPTDEQYF
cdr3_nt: TGTGCCAGCACCCAGGACCCCACTGACGAGCAGTACTTC

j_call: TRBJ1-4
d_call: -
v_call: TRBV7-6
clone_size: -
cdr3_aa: CASSPGDPQPYEKLFF
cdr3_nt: TGTGCCAGCAGCCCAGGGGACCCTCAACCCTATGAAAAACTGTTTTTT

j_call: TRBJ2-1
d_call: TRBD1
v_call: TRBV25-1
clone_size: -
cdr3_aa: CASSKAGQVSRDEQFF
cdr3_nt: TGTGCCAGCAGTAAAGCTGGACAGGTCTCGCGGGATGAGCAGTTCTTC

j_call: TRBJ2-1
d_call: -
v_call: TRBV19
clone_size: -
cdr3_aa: CASGGGSEQFF
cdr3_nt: TGTGCCAGCGGTGGGGGGAGTGAGCAGTTCTTC

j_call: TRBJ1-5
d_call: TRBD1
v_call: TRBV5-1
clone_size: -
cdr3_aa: CASSLQGGNQPQHF
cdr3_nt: TGCGCCAGCAGCCTCCAGGGGGGCAATCAGCCCCAGCATTTT

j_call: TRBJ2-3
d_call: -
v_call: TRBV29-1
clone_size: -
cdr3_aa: CSVDGGTDTQYF
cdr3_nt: TGCAGCGTTGACGGGGGCACAGATACGCAGTATTTT

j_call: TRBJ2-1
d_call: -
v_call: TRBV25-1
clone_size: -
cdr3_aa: CASSGLETSSYNEQFF
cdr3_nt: TGTGCCAGTAGTGGCCTAGAGACTAGCTCCTACAATGAGCAGTTCTTC

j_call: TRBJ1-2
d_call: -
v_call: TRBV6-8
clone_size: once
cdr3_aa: CASSYTRGGGGYTF
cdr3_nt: TGTGCCAGCAGTTATACTCGCGGGGGCGGTGGCTACACCTTC

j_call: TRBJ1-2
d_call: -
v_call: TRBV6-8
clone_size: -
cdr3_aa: CANSHTNYGYTF
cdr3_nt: TGTGCCAACTCACATACTAACTATGGCTACACCTTC

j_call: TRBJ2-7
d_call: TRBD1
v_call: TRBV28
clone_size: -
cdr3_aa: CASSSSDRAEQYF
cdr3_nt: TGTGCCAGCAGTTCCTCCGACAGGGCCGAGCAGTACTTC

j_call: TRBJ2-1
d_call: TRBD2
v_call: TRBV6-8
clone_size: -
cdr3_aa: CASSGSGRSGEQFF
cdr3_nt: TGTGCCAGCAGTGGTAGCGGGAGAAGTGGTGAGCAGTTCTTC

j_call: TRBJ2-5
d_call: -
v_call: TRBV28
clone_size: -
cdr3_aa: CASSPTGARVAQYF
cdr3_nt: TGTGCCAGCAGTCCGACGGGGGCAAGAGTGGCCCAGTACTTC

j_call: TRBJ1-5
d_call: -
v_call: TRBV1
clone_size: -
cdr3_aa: CASSQETGVGQPQHF
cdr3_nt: TGCGCCAGCAGCCAAGAAACAGGGGTTGGTCAGCCCCAGCATTTT

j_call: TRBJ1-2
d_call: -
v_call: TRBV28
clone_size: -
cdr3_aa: CASSSEGFYGYTF
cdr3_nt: TGTGCCAGCAGTTCCGAGGGTTTCTATGGCTACACCTTC

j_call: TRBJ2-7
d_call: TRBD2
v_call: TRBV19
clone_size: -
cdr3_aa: CASSPRLAGGNEQYF
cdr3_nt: TGTGCCAGTAGTCCCAGACTAGCGGGAGGCAACGAGCAGTACTTC

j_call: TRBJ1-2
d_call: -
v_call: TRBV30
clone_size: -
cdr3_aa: CAWMADRPYGYTF
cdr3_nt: TGTGCCTGGATGGCAGACAGACCCTATGGCTACACCTTC

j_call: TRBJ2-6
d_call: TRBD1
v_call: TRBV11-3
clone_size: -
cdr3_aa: CASSLGDRASGANVLTF
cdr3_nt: TGTGCCAGCAGCTTAGGGGACAGGGCCTCTGGGGCCAACGTCCTGACTTTC

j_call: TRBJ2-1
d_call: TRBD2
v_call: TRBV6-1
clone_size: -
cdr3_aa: CASSEVLAVNNEQFF
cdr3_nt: TGTGCCAGCAGTGAAGTACTAGCGGTAAACAATGAGCAGTTCTTC

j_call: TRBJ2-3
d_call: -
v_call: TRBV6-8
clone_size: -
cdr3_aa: CASSSVGDTQYF
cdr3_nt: TGTGCCAGCAGTTCCGTGGGCGATACGCAGTATTTT

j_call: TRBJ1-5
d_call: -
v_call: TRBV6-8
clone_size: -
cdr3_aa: CASSPQGSQPQHF
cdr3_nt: TGTGCCAGCAGTCCGCAGGGTAGCCAGCCCCAGCATTTT

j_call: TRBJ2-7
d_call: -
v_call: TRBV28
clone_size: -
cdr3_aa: CASSFGGGSYEQYF
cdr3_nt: TGTGCCAGCAGTTTCGGAGGGGGCTCCTACGAGCAGTACTTC

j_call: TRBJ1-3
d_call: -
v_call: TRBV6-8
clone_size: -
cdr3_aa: CASQPSQGMCGNTIYF
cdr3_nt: TGTGCCAGCCAACCATCACAGGGAATGTGTGGAAACACCATATATTTT

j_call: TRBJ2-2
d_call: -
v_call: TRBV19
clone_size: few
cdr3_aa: CASTQPAKNTGELFF
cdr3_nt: TGTGCCAGTACACAACCGGCAAAAAACACCGGGGAGCTGTTTTTT

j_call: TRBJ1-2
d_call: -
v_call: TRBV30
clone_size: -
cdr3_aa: CAWSVQQGMLGYTF
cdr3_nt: TGTGCCTGGAGTGTTCAACAGGGCATGCTAGGCTACACCTTC

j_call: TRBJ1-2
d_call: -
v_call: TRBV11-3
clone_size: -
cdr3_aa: CASSLGGSSYGYTF
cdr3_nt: TGTGCCAGCAGCTTAGGTGGCAGCTCCTATGGCTACACCTTC